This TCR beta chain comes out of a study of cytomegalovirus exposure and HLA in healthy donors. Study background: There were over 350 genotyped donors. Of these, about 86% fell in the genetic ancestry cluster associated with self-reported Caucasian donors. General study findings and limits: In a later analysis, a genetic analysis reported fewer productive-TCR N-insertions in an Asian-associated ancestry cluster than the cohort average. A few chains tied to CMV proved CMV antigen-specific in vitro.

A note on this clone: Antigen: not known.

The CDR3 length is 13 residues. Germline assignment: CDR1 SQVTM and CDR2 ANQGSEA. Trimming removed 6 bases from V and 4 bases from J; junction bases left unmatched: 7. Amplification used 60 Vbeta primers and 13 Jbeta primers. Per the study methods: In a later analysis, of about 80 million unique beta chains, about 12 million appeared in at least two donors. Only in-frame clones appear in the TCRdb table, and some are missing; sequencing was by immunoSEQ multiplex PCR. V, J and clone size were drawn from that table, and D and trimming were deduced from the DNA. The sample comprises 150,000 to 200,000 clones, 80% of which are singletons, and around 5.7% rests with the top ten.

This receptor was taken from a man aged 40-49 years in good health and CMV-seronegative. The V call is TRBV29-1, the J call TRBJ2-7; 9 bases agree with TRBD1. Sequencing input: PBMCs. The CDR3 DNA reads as TGCAGCGTGGGGTGGGGACAGGGATACGAGCAGTACTTC. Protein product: CSVGWGQGYEQYF.